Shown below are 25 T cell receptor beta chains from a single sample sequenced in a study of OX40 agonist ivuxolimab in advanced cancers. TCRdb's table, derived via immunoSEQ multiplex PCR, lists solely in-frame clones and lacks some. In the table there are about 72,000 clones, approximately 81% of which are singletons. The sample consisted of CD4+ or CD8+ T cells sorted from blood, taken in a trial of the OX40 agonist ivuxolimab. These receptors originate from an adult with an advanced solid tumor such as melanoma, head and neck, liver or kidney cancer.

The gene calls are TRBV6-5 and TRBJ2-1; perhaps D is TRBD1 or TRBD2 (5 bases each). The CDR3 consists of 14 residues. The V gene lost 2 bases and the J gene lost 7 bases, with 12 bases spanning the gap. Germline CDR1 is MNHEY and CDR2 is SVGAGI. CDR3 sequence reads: CASSYPGTQNEQFF. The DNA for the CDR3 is TGTGCCAGCAGTTACCCCGGGACCCAAAATGAGCAGTTCTTC.

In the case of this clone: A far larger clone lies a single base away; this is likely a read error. The CDR3 DNA sequence: TGTGCCAGCAGCCAAGATTGGGACAGCAATCAGCCCCAGCATTTT. Residues: CASSQDWDSNQPQHF. The gene calls are TRBV4-2 and TRBJ1-5, with D possibly being TRBD1 (5 bases). V was clipped by 0 bases and J by 1 base, with 7 bases between them. The CDR3 length is 15 residues. Germline CDR1 is LGHNA and CDR2 is YNFKEQ.

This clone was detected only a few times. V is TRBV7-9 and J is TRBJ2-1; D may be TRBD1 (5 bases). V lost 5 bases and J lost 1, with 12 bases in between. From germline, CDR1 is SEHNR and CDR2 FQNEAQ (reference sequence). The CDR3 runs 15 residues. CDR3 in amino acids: CASSRTGFSYNEQFF. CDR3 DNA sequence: TGTGCCAGCAGCAGAACAGGATTTTCCTACAATGAGCAGTTCTTC.

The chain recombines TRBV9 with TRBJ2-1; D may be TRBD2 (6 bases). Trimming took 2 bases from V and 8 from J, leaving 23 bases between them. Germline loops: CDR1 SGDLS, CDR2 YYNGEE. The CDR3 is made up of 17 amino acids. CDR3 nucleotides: TGTGCCAGCAGCGTGAATCGAGGACTAATGACCCTCCATGAGCAGTTCTTC. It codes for CASSVNRGLMTLHEQFF. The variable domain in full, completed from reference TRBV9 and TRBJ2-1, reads DSGVTQTPKHLITATGQRVTLRCSPRSGDLSVYWYQQSLDQGLQFLIQYYNGEERAKGNILERFSAQQFPDLHSELNLSSLELGDSALYFCASSVNRGLMTLHEQFFGPGTRLTVL.

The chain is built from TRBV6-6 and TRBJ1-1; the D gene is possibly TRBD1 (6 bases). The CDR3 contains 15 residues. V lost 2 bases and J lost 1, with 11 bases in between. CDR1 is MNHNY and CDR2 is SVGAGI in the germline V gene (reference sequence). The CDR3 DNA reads TGTGCCAGCAGTTACGAGGACAGACCGAACACTGAAGCTTTCTTT. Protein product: CASSYEDRPNTEAFF.

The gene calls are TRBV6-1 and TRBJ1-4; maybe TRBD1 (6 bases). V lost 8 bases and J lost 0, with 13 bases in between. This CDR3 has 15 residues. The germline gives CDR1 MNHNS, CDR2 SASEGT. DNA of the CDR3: TGTGCCAGCTACGCTCAGGGGTCAACTAATGAAAAACTGTTTTTT. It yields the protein CASYAQGSTNEKLFF.

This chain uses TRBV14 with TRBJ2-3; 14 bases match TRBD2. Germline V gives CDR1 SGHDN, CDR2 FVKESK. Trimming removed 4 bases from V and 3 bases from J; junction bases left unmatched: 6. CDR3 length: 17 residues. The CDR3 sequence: CASSPWTSGGITDTQYF. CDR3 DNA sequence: TGTGCCAGCAGCCCATGGACTAGCGGGGGGATAACAGATACGCAGTATTTT.

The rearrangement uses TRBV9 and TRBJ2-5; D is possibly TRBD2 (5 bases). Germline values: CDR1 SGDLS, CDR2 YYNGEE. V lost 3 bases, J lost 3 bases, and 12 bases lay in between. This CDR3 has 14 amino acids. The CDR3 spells CASSGHVTKETQYF. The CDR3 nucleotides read TGTGCCAGCAGCGGTCACGTGACTAAAGAGACCCAGTACTTC.

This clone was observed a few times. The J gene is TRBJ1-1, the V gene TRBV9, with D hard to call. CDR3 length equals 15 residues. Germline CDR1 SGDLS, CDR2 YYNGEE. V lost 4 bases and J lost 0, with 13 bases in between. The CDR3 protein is CASSPGKGVNTEAFF. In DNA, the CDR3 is TGTGCCAGCAGCCCTGGGAAGGGAGTGAACACTGAAGCTTTCTTT.

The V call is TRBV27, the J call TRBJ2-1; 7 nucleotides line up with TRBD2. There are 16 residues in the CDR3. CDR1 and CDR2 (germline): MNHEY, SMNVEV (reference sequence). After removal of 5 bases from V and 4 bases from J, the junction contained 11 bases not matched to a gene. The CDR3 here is CASSPLVGGGYNEQFF. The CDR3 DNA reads TGTGCCAGCAGTCCCCTCGTAGGCGGGGGTTACAATGAGCAGTTCTTC.

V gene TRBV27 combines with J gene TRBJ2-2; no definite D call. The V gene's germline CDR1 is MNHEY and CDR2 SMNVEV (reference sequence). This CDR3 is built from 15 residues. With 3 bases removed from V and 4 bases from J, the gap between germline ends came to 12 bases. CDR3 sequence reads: CASSLFASSTGELFF. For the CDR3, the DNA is TGTGCCAGCAGTTTGTTCGCGTCGAGCACCGGGGAGCTGTTTTTT.

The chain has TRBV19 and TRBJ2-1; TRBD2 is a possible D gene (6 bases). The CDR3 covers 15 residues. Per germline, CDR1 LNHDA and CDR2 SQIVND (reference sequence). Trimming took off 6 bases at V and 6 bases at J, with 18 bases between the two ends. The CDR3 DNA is TGTGCCAGTAGAGGATCGCGGGGCGGGCGCAATGAGCAGTTCTTC. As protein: CASRGSRGGRNEQFF.

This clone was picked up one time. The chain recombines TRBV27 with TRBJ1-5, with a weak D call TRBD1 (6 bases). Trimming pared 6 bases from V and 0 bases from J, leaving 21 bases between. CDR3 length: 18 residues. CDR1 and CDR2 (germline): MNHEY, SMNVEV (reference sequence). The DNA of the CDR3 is TGTGCCAGCAGGGCCAGGCCAGGGGACACTCTTAGCAATCAGCCCCAGCATTTT. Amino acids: CASRARPGDTLSNQPQHF.

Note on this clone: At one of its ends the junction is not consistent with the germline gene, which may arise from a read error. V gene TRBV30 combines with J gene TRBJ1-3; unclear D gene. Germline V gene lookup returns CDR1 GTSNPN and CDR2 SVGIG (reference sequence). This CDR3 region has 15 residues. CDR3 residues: CAWTPSTASGNTIYF. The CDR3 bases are TGTGCATGGACCCCATCAACAGCATCTGGAAACACCATATATTTT.

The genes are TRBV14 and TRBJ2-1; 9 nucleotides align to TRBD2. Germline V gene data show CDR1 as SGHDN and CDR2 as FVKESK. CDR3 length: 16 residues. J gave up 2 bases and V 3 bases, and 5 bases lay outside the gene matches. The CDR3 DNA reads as TGTGCCAGCAGCCAGTTACTAGCGGGCGCCTACAATGAGCAGTTCTTC. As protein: CASSQLLAGAYNEQFF.

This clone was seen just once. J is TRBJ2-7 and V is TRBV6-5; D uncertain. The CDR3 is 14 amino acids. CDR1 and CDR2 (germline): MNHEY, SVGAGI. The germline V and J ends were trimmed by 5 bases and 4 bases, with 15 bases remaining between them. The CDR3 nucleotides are TGTGCCAGCAGTAACCCAAGCAGAAGTTACGAGCAGTACTTC. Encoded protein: CASSNPSRSYEQYF.

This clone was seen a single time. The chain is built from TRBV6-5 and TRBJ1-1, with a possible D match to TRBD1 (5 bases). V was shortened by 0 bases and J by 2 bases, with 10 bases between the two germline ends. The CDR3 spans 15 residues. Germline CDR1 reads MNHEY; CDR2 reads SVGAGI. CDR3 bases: TGTGCCAGCAGTTACTCTCCAGGGCTCAACACTGAAGCTTTCTTT. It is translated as CASSYSPGLNTEAFF.

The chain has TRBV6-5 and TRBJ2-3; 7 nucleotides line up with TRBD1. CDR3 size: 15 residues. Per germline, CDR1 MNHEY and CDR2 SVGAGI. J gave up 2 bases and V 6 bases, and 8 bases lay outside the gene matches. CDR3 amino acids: CASSSRDRLTDTQYF. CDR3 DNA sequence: TGTGCCAGCAGCTCCCGGGACAGACTCACAGATACGCAGTATTTT.

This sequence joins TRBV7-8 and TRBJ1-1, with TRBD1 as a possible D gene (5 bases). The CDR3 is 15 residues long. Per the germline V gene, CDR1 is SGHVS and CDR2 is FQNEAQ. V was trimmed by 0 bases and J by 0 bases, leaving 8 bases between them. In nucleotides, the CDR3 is TGTGCCAGCAGCTTAGCTCAGGGCTTGAACACTGAAGCTTTCTTT. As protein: CASSLAQGLNTEAFF.

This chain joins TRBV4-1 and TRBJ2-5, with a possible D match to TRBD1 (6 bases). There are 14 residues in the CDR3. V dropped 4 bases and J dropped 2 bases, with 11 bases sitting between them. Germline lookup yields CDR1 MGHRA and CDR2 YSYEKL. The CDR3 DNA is TGCGCCAGCAGCCCACCGGGACAACAAGAGACCCAGTACTTC. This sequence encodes CASSPPGQQETQYF.

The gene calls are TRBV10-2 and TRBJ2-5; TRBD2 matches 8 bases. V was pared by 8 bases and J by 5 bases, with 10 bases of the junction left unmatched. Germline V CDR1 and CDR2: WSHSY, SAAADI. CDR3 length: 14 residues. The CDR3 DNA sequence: TGCGCCAGCGTGGACCGGGGGGGCGGGGAGACCCAGTACTTC. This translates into CASVDRGGGETQYF.

The chain's CDR3 is CASSRDGLSYNSPLHF. DNA for the CDR3: TGTGCCAGTAGTCGGGACGGACTCTCCTATAATTCACCCCTCCACTTT. V usage is TRBV5-6 and J usage is TRBJ1-6; maybe TRBD1 (5 bases). This CDR3 spans 16 amino acids. Trimming pared 8 bases from V and 0 bases from J, leaving 15 bases between. The V gene's germline CDR1 is SGHDT and CDR2 YYEEEE.

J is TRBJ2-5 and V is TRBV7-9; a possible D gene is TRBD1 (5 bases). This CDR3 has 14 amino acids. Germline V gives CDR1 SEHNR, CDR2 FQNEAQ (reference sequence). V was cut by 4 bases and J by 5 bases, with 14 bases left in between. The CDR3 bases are TGTGCCAGCAGCTATAACGGCAGGGCGGAGACCCAGTACTTC. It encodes CASSYNGRAETQYF.

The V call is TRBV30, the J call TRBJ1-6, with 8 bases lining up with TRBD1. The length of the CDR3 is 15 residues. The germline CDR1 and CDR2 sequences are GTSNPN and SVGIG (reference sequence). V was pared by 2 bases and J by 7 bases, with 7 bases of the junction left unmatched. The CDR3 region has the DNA TGTGCCTGGAGTCAGCCGGACAGGGTAAATTCACCCCTCCACTTT. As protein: CAWSQPDRVNSPLHF.

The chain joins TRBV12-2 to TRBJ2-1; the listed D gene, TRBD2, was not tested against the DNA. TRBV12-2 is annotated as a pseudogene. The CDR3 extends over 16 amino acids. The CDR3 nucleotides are TGTGCAAGTCGCCCGGGGACTAGGAGGACCTACAATGAGCAGTTCTTC. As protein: CASRPGTRRTYNEQFF.